The 3 T cell receptor beta chains reported below all come from one sample, sequenced in a study of blood T cell repertoires in COVID-19. The data were produced by immunoSEQ multiplex PCR, yet TCRdb's version contains in-frame clones alone and is incomplete. The table lists around 500,000 clones, approximately 83% of them singletons. The sample comprised peripheral blood. These receptors were taken from a human donor in a cohort sampled during active COVID-19.

The gene calls are TRBV24-1 and TRBJ2-3; 7 bases are shared with TRBD1. V dropped 5 bases and J dropped 0; count of bases not matched to a gene: 4. Germline-derived CDR1 and CDR2 are KGHDR and SFDVKD. The CDR3 spans 15 residues. CDR3 protein: CATSVTGASTDTQYF. In nucleotides, the CDR3 is TGTGCCACCAGTGTAACAGGGGCTAGCACAGATACGCAGTATTTT.

This sequence joins TRBV13 and TRBJ2-5; 12 nucleotides line up with TRBD2. In germline, CDR1 is PRHDT, CDR2 FYEKMQ (reference sequence). With V trimmed by 3 bases and J by 1 base, 0 bases remained unmatched. The CDR3 contains 15 residues. The DNA of the CDR3 is TGTGCCAGCAGCTTGGGACTAGCGGGCCAAGAGACCCAGTACTTC. It codes for CASSLGLAGQETQYF.

The rearrangement uses TRBV7-2 and TRBJ2-2; TRBD1 agrees at 8 bases. Germline V gives CDR1 SGHTA, CDR2 FQGNSA. This CDR3 has 14 amino acids. With 8 bases clipped from V and 2 bases from J, the junction kept 4 bases outside the gene matches. CDR3 region: CASLTGANTGELFF. CDR3 coding DNA: TGTGCCAGCTTGACAGGGGCCAACACCGGGGAGCTGTTTTTT.